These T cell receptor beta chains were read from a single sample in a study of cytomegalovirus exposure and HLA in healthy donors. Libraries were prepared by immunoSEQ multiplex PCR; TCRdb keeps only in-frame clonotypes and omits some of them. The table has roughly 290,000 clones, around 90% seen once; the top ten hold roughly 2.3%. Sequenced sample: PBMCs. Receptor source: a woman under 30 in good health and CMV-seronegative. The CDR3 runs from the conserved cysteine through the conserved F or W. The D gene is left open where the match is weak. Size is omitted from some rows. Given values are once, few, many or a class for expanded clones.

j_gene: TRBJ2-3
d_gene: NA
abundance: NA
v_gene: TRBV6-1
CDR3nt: TGTGCCAGCAATTCCGCGGGGGCCGCAGATACGCAGTATTTT
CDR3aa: CASNSAGAADTQYF

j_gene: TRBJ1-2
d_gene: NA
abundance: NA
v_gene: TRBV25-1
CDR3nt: TGTGCCAGCAGTCTCCCCTCTGGGGGGAGCTATGGCTACACCTTC
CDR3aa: CASSLPSGGSYGYTF

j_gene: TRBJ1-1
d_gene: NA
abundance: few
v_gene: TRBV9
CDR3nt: TGTGCCAGCAGCGAGGCTTCGGGCACTGAAGCTTTCTTT
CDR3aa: CASSEASGTEAFF

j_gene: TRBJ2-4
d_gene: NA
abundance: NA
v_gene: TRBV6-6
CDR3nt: TGTGCCAGCGGGGGCGGGCGGGGAGGGGAAAACATTCAGTACTTC
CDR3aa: CASGGGRGGENIQYF

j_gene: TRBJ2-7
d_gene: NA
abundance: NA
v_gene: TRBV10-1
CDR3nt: TGCGCCAGCAGTGAGTCCTCGTCCTACGAGCAGTACTTC
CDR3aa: CASSESSSYEQYF

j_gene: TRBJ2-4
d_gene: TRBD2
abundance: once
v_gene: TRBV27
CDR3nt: TGTGCCAGCAGTTTAAGTAGCGGGGGGGCCATTCTAGCCAAAAACATTCAGTACTTC
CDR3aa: CASSLSSGGAILAKNIQYF

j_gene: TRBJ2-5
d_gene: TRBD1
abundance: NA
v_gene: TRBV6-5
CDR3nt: TGTGCCAGCAGTTTGACAGGGTTGGAGACCCAGTACTTC
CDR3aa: CASSLTGLETQYF

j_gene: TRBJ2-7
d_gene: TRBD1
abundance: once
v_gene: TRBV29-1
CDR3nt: TGCAGCGCGGGCTGGGGACAGGATTACGAGCAGTACTTC
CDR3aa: CSAGWGQDYEQYF

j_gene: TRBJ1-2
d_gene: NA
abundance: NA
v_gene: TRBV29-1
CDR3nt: TGCAGCGTTGTTCAGATTAACTATGGCTACACCTTC
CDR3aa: CSVVQINYGYTF

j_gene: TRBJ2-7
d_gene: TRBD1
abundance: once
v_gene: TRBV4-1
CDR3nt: TGCGCCAGCAGCAGGGGGCTTGAGTCCTACGAGCAGTACTTC
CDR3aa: CASSRGLESYEQYF

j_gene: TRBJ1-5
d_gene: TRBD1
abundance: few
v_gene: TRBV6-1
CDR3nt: TGTGCCAGCATTCCGGGACAGGGGGTCAAGCAGCCCCAGCATTTT
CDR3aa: CASIPGQGVKQPQHF

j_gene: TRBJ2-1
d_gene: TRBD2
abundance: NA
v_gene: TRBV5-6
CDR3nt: TGTGCCAGCAGCTGGGCGACTAGCGGTCTTTACAATGAGCAGTTCTTC
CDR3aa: CASSWATSGLYNEQFF

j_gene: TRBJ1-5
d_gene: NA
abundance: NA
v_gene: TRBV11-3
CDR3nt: TGTGCCAGCAACCCAGCCGGGGGATTGAGCAATCAGCCCCAGCATTTT
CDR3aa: CASNPAGGLSNQPQHF

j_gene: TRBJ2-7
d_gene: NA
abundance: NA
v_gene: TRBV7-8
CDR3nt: TGTGCCAGCAGCGGGAGGTTGGGGCACGAGCAGTACTTC
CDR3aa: CASSGRLGHEQYF

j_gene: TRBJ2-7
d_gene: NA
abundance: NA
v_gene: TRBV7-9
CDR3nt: TGTGCCAGCAGCTTGGCTCACCACGAGCAGTACTTC
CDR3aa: CASSLAHHEQYF

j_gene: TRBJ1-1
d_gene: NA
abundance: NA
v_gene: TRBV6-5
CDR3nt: TGTGCCAGCAGACTACAGGGAGAAAAAGCTTTCTTT
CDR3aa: CASRLQGEKAFF

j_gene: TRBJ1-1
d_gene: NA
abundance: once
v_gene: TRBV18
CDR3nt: TGTGCCAGCTCAGGACGGGGGGACACTGAAGCTTTCTTT
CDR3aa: CASSGRGDTEAFF

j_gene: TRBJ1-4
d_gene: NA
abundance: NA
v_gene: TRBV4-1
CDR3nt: TGCGCCAGCAGCCGCGTCCCGAACGGGGAAAAACTGTTTTTT
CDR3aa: CASSRVPNGEKLFF

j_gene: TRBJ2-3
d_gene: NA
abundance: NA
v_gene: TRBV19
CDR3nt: TGTGCCAGTAGTATTAACTTGGGCACAGATACGCAGTATTTT
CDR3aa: CASSINLGTDTQYF

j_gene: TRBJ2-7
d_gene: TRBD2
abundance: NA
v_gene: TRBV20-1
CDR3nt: TGCAGTGCTGGGGGGGTCGAGCAGTACTTC
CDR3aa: CSAGGVEQYF

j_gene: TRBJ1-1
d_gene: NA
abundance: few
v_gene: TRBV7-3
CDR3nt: TGTGCCAGCAGCGCCCAGTCCGGGGGGTACACTGAAGCTTTCTTT
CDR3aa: CASSAQSGGYTEAFF

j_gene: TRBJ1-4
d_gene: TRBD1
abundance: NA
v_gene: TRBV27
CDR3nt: TGTGCCAGCAAAACGGGACAGGGGGCTCCGCGGTCTGAAAAACTGTTTTTT
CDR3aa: CASKTGQGAPRSEKLFF

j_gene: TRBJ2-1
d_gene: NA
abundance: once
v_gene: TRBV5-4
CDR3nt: TGTGCCAGCGCCACTTCGGGCGGGGGCCAGGGAAATGAGCAGTTCTTC
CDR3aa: CASATSGGGQGNEQFF

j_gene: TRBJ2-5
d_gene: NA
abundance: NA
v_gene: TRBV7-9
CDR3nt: TGTGCCAGCAGCTTCGCCCGGGAAAGGCTAGTATCCCAAGAGACCCAGTACTTC
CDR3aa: CASSFARERLVSQETQYF

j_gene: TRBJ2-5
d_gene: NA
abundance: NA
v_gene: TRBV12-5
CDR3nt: TGTGCTAGTGGCCAGGGGGGATGGGAGACCCAGTACTTC
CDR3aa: CASGQGGWETQYF

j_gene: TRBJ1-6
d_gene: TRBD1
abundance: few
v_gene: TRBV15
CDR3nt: TGTGCCACCAGCAGAGATTCAACGACAGGGGCAGAATCACCCCTCCACTTT
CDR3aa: CATSRDSTTGAESPLHF

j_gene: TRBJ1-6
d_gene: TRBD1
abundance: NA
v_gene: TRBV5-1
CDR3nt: TGCGCCAGCAGCTTGGGGTTCGGGGGCGACAGGGCTTCACCCCTCCACTTT
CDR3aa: CASSLGFGGDRASPLHF

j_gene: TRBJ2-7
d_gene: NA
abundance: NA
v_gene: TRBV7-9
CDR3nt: TGTGCCAGCAGCCCGCACTATTACGAGCAGTACTTC
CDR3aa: CASSPHYYEQYF

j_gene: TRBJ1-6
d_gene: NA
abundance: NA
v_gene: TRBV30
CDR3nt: TGTGCCTGGAGGGGACTGGGGAATTCACCCCTCCACTTT
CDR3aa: CAWRGLGNSPLHF

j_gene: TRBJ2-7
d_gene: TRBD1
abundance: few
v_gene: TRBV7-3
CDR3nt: TGTGCCAGCAGCGAAAACAGGGGCTACGAGCAGTACTTC
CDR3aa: CASSENRGYEQYF

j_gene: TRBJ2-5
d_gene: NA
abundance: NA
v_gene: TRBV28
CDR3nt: TGTGCCAGCAGACCTAGAGCGTGGGGGCAACAAGAGACCCAGTACTTC
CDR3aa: CASRPRAWGQQETQYF

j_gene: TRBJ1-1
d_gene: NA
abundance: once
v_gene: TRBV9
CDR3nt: TGTGCCAGCAGTCGAAGGGCGTCGGGGAGCACTGAAGCTTTCTTT
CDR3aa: CASSRRASGSTEAFF

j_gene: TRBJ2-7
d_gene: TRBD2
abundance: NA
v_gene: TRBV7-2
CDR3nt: TGTGCCAGCAGCCCTTCGAGCGGGGGGTACTACGAGCAGTACTTC
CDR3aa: CASSPSSGGYYEQYF

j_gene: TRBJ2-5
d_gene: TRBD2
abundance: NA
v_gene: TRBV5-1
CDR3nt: TGCGCCAGCAGCCTACCCCCGGGGGGCCAAGAGACCCAGTACTTC
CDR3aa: CASSLPPGGQETQYF

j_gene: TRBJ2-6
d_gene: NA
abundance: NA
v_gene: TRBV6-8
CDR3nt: TGTGCCAGCAGTTACTCCAGCGCAGGGGATGGGGCCAACGTCCTGACTTTC
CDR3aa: CASSYSSAGDGANVLTF

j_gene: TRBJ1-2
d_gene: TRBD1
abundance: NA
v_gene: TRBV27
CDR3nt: TGTGCCAGCAGCCGACAGGGGACGGCAGCTAACTATGGCTACACCTTC
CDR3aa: CASSRQGTAANYGYTF

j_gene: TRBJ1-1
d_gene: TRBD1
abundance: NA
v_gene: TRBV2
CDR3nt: TGTGCCAGCAGTCGACAGGGTGGGAACACTGAAGCTTTCTTT
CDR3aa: CASSRQGGNTEAFF

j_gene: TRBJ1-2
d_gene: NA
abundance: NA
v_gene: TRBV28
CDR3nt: TGTGCCAGCAGTTTATTGGAGAGGACAGTCAACTATGGCTACACCTTC
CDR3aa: CASSLLERTVNYGYTF

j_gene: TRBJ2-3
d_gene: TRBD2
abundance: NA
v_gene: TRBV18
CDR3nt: TGTGCCAGCTCACATTCCTTTAGCGGGGGAATTGTTGCAGATACGCAGTATTTT
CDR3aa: CASSHSFSGGIVADTQYF

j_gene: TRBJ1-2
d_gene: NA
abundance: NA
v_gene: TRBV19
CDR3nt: TGTGCCAGTCAAGACGGGACATCAGAATTCTTCTCCTATGGCTACACCTTC
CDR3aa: CASQDGTSEFFSYGYTF

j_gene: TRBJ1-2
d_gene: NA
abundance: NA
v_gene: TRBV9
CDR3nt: TGTGCCAGCAGCGGTATTACCGGTGGGGCTGGCTACACCTTC
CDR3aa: CASSGITGGAGYTF

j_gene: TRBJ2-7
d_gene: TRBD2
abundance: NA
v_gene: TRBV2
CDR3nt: TGTGCCAGCAGTGAAGCGCTCGGACTAGCAACGTACGAGCAGTACTTC
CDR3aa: CASSEALGLATYEQYF

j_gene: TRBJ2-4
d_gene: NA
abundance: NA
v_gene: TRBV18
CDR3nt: TGTGCCAGCTCACCAAGGGAGGATAACATTCAGTACTTC
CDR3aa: CASSPREDNIQYF

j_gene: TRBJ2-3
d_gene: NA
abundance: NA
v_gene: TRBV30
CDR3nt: TGTGCCTGGAGTGTGACAAGCACAGATACGCAGTATTTT
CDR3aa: CAWSVTSTDTQYF

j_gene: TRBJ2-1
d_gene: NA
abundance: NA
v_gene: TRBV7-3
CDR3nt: TGTGCCAGCAGCTTAACCCTATCTTACAATGAGCAGTTCTTC
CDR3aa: CASSLTLSYNEQFF

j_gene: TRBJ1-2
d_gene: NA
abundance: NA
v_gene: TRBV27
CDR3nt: TGTGCCAGCAGGCCCCCGAGGGAGTATGGCTACACCTTC
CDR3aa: CASRPPREYGYTF

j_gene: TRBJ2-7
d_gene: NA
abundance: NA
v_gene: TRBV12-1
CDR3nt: TGTGCCAGCAGCTTTGACAGCGGGGGGATCCCAGCCCACGAGCAGTACTTC
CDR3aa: CASSFDSGGIPAHEQYF

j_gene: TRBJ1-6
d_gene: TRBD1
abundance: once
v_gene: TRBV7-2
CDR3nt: TGTGCCAGCAGCACCCGGACAGGGGGCGGTTATAATTCACCCCTCCACTTT
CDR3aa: CASSTRTGGGYNSPLHF